This entry lists 26 T cell receptor beta chains sequenced from one sample in a study of T cells in localized non-small cell lung cancer. The assay was immunoSEQ multiplex PCR, and TCRdb's table has in-frame clones only and misses some. The table shows approximately 25,000 clones, with about nine tenths occurring only once. This specimen consisted of peripheral blood, obtained before any cancer treatment. The receptors stem from a woman aged 35-75 years with stage I lung adenocarcinoma.

The chain combines TRBV7-8 with TRBJ2-5; D perhaps matches TRBD2 (6 bases). Trimming took 1 base from V and 4 from J, leaving 25 bases between them. Per germline, CDR1 SGHVS and CDR2 FQNEAQ. The CDR3 runs to 19 residues. In nucleotides, the CDR3 is TGTGCCAGCAGCTTAGTCCTAATCCCGACGGGCGGGATGGGAGAGACCCAGTACTTC. Translating it yields CASSLVLIPTGGMGETQYF. Complete variable domain (other parts from reference TRBV7-8 and TRBJ2-5): GAGVSQSPRYKVAKRGQDVALRCDPISGHVSLFWYQQALGQGPEFLTYFQNEAQLDKSGLPSDRFFAERPEGSVSTLKIQRTQQEDSAVYLCASSLVLIPTGGMGETQYFGPGTRLLVL.

The chain recombines TRBV28 with TRBJ1-6; a weak D match, TRBD1 (6 bases). Germline values: CDR1 MDHEN, CDR2 SYDVKM. The CDR3 sequence is 12 residues long. V was trimmed by 6 bases and J by 8 bases, leaving 8 bases between them. CDR3 sequence (DNA): TGTGCCAGCAGGGACAGACATTCACCCCTCCACTTT. It translates to CASRDRHSPLHF.

The gene calls are TRBV5-4 and TRBJ2-1; the match to TRBD2 covers 8 bases. From germline, CDR1 is SGHNT and CDR2 YYREEE (reference sequence). The V segment lost 2 bases and the J segment 2 bases; nucleotides outside the gene matches: 3. This CDR3 comprises 15 residues. Written as DNA, the CDR3 is TGTGCCAGCAGCTTCAGCGGGAGAACCTACAATGAGCAGTTCTTC. It encodes CASSFSGRTYNEQFF.

This clone was seen once. The chain uses TRBV15 and TRBJ2-4; TRBD1 aligns across 7 bases. V shed 8 bases and J 4 bases; nucleotides not matched to a gene: 11. The germline V gene encodes CDR1 LNHNV and CDR2 YYDKDF (reference sequence). The CDR3 contains 15 residues. CDR3 nucleotide sequence: TGTGCCACCGGCTCCCCGGGACAGCTTAAAAACATTCAGTACTTC. Protein: CATGSPGQLKNIQYF. Full variable domain (remainder filled in from reference TRBV15 and TRBJ2-4): DAMVIQNPRYQVTQFGKPVTLSCSQTLNHNVMYWYQQKSSQAPKLLFHYYDKDFNNEADTPDNFQSRRPNTSFCFLDIRSPGLGDTAMYLCATGSPGQLKNIQYFGAGTRLSVL.

The gene calls are TRBV9 and TRBJ2-6, with no clear D. This CDR3 is 15 amino acids long. Germline V gene sequence: CDR1 SGDLS, CDR2 YYNGEE. V shed 1 base and J shed 0 bases, with 5 bases lying between them. CDR3 amino acids: CASSVLGSGANVLTF. The CDR3 DNA is TGTGCCAGCAGCGTATTGGGCTCTGGGGCCAACGTCCTGACTTTC.

V gene TRBV19 combines with J gene TRBJ2-3; D gene unclear. This CDR3 comprises 15 residues. Germline lookup yields CDR1 LNHDA and CDR2 SQIVND (reference sequence). V gave up 4 bases and J gave up 1 base, with 12 bases separating them. CDR3 region: CASSRYKGGTDTQYF. The DNA of the CDR3 is TGTGCCAGTAGTAGATACAAAGGCGGCACAGATACGCAGTATTTT.

V gene TRBV9 combines with J gene TRBJ2-2; D may be TRBD2 (5 bases). The CDR3 totals 14 residues. Germline-derived CDR1 and CDR2 are SGDLS and YYNGEE. V was shortened by 5 bases and J by 3 bases, with 11 bases between the two germline ends. Here the CDR3 DNA reads TGTGCCAGCAGAGCGAGGGAATACACCGGGGAGCTGTTTTTT. Its translation: CASRAREYTGELFF.

This clone was counted between two and nine times. The chain is built from TRBV5-1 and TRBJ2-1; D might be TRBD1 or TRBD2, each matching 5 bases. Looked up from germline, CDR1 is SGHRS and CDR2 is YFSETQ. V was trimmed by 6 bases and J by 8 bases, leaving 12 bases between them. This CDR3 has 12 residues. The CDR3: CASKEGRDEQFF. DNA for the CDR3: TGCGCCAGCAAAGAGGGACGGGATGAGCAGTTCTTC.

V is TRBV19 and J is TRBJ1-5; possible D gene TRBD1, 6 bases. V lost 3 bases, J lost 6 bases, and 12 bases lay in between. Germline CDR1 and CDR2: LNHDA and SQIVND (reference sequence). The CDR3 runs 14 residues. In nucleotides, the CDR3 is TGTGCCAGTAGTATCAGCCAGGGGCGTCAGCCCCAGCATTTT. This translates into CASSISQGRQPQHF.

The chain carries TRBV2 and TRBJ2-7; no firm D call. V lost 7 bases and J lost 2, with 15 bases in between. The CDR3 contains 14 residues. Germline V gives CDR1 SNHLY, CDR2 FYNNEI. CDR3 in amino acids: CASKSEVQAYEQYF. CDR3 sequence (DNA): TGTGCCAGCAAAAGTGAGGTTCAAGCCTACGAGCAGTACTTC.

The chain carries TRBV29-1 and TRBJ2-7, with D unclear. The germline V gene has CDR1 SQVTM and CDR2 ANQGSEA. With 2 bases removed from V and 1 base from J, the gap between germline ends came to 12 bases. The CDR3 totals 14 residues. DNA for the CDR3: TGCAGCGTTGAAAAGGGAACACATTCCTACGAGCAGTACTTC. Encoded protein: CSVEKGTHSYEQYF.

This chain connects TRBV10-1 to TRBJ2-1, with TRBD1 as a possible D gene (5 bases). CDR1 and CDR2 from the germline V gene are WNHNN and SYGVQD (reference sequence). The CDR3 runs to 14 residues. V lost 6 bases, J lost 0 bases, and 9 bases lay in between. This chain's CDR3 is CASSQGISYNEQFF. As DNA, the CDR3 is TGCGCCAGCAGCCAGGGAATCTCCTACAATGAGCAGTTCTTC.

The chain couples TRBV7-2 to TRBJ2-1; 14 bases are shared with TRBD2. This CDR3 comprises 18 residues. The trim removed 6 bases at V and 1 base at J, leaving 8 bases unmatched. Germline V gene data show CDR1 as SGHTA and CDR2 as FQGNSA. CDR3 nucleotide sequence: TGTGCCAGCAGTCCCAAAGGGACTAGCGGGAGTTCCTACAATGAGCAGTTCTTC. Translated: CASSPKGTSGSSYNEQFF. Using reference TRBV7-2 and TRBJ2-1 for the parts outside the CDR3, the full variable domain is GAGVSQSPSNKVTEKGKDVELRCDPISGHTALYWYRQSLGQGLEFLIYFQGNSAPDKSGLPSDRFSAERTGGSVSTLTIQRTQQEDSAVYLCASSPKGTSGSSYNEQFFGPGTRLTVL.

V is TRBV5-6 and J is TRBJ1-2, with D perhaps matching TRBD1 (6 bases). The CDR3 spans 14 residues. V shed 4 bases and J shed 1 base, with 11 bases lying between them. Germline V lookup: CDR1 SGHDT, CDR2 YYEEEE. CDR3 loop: CASSRTGHNYGYTF. The CDR3 bases are TGTGCCAGCAGCCGGACGGGACATAACTATGGCTACACCTTC.

CDR3 nucleotides: TGTGCCAGCAGCGGGACAGACGCCGGGGAGCTGTTTTTT. Residues: CASSGTDAGELFF. This chain uses TRBV9 with TRBJ2-2, with D perhaps matching TRBD1 (6 bases). The CDR3 spans 13 residues. Per germline, CDR1 SGDLS and CDR2 YYNGEE. The germline V and J ends were trimmed by 3 bases and 6 bases, with 9 bases remaining between them.

The chain is built from TRBV4-1 and TRBJ2-5, with no clear D. CDR1 is MGHRA and CDR2 is YSYEKL in the germline V gene. The CDR3 consists of 13 residues. Trimming took off 4 bases at V and 5 bases at J, with 11 bases between the two ends. CDR3 DNA sequence: TGCGCCAGCAGCCCCGAACCCTTGGAGACCCAGTACTTC. It specifies CASSPEPLETQYF.

The chain carries TRBV6-5 and TRBJ1-1, with 8 bases identical to TRBD1. The ends lost 4 bases at V and 1 base at J; junction bases unmatched: 2. The CDR3 is made up of 14 amino acids. Germline V CDR1 and CDR2: MNHEY, SVGAGI. This CDR3 reads CASSFGQGNTEAFF. CDR3 nucleotide sequence: TGTGCCAGCAGTTTCGGACAGGGGAACACTGAAGCTTTCTTT.

The chain has TRBV4-1 and TRBJ2-5, with D perhaps matching TRBD1 or TRBD2 (6 bases each). The CDR3 is made up of 16 amino acids. Germline V gene sequence: CDR1 MGHRA, CDR2 YSYEKL. Between the trimmed V and J ends, which lost 0 bases and 7 bases, there was a span of 18 bases. CDR3: CASSQDFSGALGTQYF. The CDR3 DNA is TGCGCCAGCAGCCAAGACTTTTCGGGGGCCCTGGGGACCCAGTACTTC.

The chain uses TRBV9 and TRBJ1-5; no reliable D call. This CDR3 is 14 amino acids long. Germline CDR1 reads SGDLS; CDR2 reads YYNGEE. Trimming stripped 0 bases from V and 0 bases from J, with 4 bases between. CDR3 DNA: TGTGCCAGCAGCGTAGACCATAGCAATCAGCCCCAGCATTTT. It yields the protein CASSVDHSNQPQHF. Looking up the rest from reference TRBV9 and TRBJ1-5 gives the full variable domain: DSGVTQTPKHLITATGQRVTLRCSPRSGDLSVYWYQQSLDQGLQFLIQYYNGEERAKGNILERFSAQQFPDLHSELNLSSLELGDSALYFCASSVDHSNQPQHFGDGTRLSIL.

V is TRBV11-3 and J is TRBJ2-1; D gene uncertain. Between the trimmed V and J ends, which lost 1 base and 8 bases, there was a span of 6 bases. From germline, CDR1 is SGHNT and CDR2 YENEEA. The CDR3 extends over 12 amino acids. In DNA, the CDR3 is TGTGCCAGCAGCTTAGGCAACGATGAGCAGTTCTTC. Translating gives CASSLGNDEQFF.

V usage is TRBV21-1 and J usage is TRBJ1-6; the table's D call, TRBD1, was not checked against the DNA. TRBV21-1 counts as a pseudogene. The CDR3 runs 13 residues. The CDR3 loop reads CASRRTQSSPLHF. CDR3 sequence (DNA): TGTGCCAGCCGCAGGACACAGTCTTCACCCCTCCACTTT.

V gene TRBV30 combines with J gene TRBJ2-5; 10 nucleotides match TRBD2. The length of the CDR3 is 14 residues. With 4 bases clipped from V and 4 bases from J, the junction kept 6 bases outside the gene matches. Germline CDR1 GTSNPN, CDR2 SVGIG (reference sequence). Written as DNA, the CDR3 is TGTGCCTGGACTAGCGGGGGAAACGGAGAGACCCAGTACTTC. Translation gives CAWTSGGNGETQYF.

This chain connects TRBV4-1 to TRBJ2-3; D is undetermined. Germline-derived CDR1 and CDR2 are MGHRA and YSYEKL. The CDR3 is 16 residues long. With 6 bases removed from V and 1 base from J, the gap between germline ends came to 17 bases. CDR3 nucleotide sequence: TGCGCCAGCAGTCCCCTAAAGTCGGGCGGCACAGATACGCAGTATTTT. Its translation is CASSPLKSGGTDTQYF.

V and J are TRBV9 and TRBJ1-4; 11 nucleotides line up with TRBD1. CDR1 is SGDLS and CDR2 is YYNGEE in the germline V gene. The CDR3 spans 17 residues. Trimming at V came to 3 bases and at J to 3 bases, leaving 7 bases not matched to a gene. The DNA of the CDR3 is TGTGCCAGCAGCGGGACAGGGGGCGCGAAGTCTAATGAAAAACTGTTTTTT. As protein: CASSGTGGAKSNEKLFF.

The V gene is TRBV29-1, the J gene TRBJ2-3; D call uncertain. Germline CDR1 SQVTM, CDR2 ANQGSEA. Trimming took off 6 bases at V and 3 bases at J, with 7 bases between the two ends. The CDR3 is 11 amino acids. Here the CDR3 DNA reads TGCAGCGTAACCTCAACAGATACGCAGTATTTT. Translating it yields CSVTSTDTQYF.

In its sample, this clone was seen once. The chain links TRBV28 to TRBJ2-7, with 11 bases lining up with TRBD2. In germline, CDR1 is MDHEN, CDR2 SYDVKM. V was pared by 6 bases and J by 4 bases, with 11 bases of the junction left unmatched. This CDR3 is 16 amino acids long. CDR3 amino acids: CASSLTSGSVPYEQYF. The DNA of the CDR3 is TGTGCCAGCAGCCTAACTAGCGGGAGTGTTCCATACGAGCAGTACTTC. Supplemented by reference TRBV28 and TRBJ2-7, the full variable domain reads DVKVTQSSRYLVKRTGEKVFLECVQDMDHENMFWYRQDPGLGLRLIYFSYDVKMKEKGDIPEGYSVSREKKERFSLILESASTNQTSMYLCASSLTSGSVPYEQYFGPGTRLTVT.